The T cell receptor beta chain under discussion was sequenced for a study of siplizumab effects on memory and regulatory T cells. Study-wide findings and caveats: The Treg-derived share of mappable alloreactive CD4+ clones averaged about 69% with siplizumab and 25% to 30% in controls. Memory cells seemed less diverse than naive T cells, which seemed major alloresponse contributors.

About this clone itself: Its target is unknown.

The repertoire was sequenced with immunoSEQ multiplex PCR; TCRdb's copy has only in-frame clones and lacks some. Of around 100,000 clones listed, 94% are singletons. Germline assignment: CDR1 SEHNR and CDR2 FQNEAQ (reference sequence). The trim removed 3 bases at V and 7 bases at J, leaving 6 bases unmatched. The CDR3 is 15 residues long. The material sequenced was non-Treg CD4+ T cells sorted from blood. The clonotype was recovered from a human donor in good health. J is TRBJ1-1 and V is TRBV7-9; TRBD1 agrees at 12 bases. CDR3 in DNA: TGTGCCAGCAGCTTGATGGGACAGGGGGCCAATGAAGCTTTCTTT. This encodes CASSLMGQGANEAFF.